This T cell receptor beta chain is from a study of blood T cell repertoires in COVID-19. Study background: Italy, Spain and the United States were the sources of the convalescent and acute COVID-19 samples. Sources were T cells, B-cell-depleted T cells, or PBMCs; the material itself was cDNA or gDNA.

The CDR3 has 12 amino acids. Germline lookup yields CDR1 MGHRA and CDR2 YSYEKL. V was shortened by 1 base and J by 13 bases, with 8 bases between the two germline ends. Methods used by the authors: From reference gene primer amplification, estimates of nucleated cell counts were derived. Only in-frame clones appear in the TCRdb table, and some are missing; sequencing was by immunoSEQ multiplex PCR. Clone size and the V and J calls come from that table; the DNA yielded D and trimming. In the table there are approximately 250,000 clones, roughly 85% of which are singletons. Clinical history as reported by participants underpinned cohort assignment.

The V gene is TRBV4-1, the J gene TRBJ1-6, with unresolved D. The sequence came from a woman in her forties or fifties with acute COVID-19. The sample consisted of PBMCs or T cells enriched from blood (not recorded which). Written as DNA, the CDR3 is TGCGCCAGCAGCCAAGGTATTTCTCCCCTCCACTTT. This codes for CASSQGISPLHF.